The 23 T cell receptor beta chains below were found in one sample sequenced in a study of identifying expanded T cells in peripheral blood. TCRdb's copy holds only in-frame clones and misses some; the assay was immunoSEQ multiplex PCR. The sample includes around 50,000 clones, around nine tenths seen only once; the top ten take about 3.7%. The sequenced sample consisted of blood. The receptors come from a person aged 18 to 70 in good health.

There are a few counts of this clone. The genes are TRBV7-2 and TRBJ1-2, with a possible D match to TRBD1 (5 bases). V was cut by 0 bases and J by 4 bases, with 12 bases left in between. CDR3 length equals 15 residues. CDR1 is SGHTA and CDR2 is FQGNSA in the germline V gene. CDR3 residues: CASSLAQGGGYGYTF. The CDR3 nucleotides read TGTGCCAGCAGCTTAGCCCAGGGCGGCGGCTATGGCTACACCTTC.

The chain has TRBV27 and TRBJ2-7, with TRBD1 matching 9 bases. Trimming cost V 8 bases and J 4 bases; bases outside gene matches: 12. The germline V gene has CDR1 MNHEY and CDR2 SMNVEV (reference sequence). The CDR3 runs 15 residues. The CDR3 DNA follows: TGTGCCAGCCGTCGAACCGGGACAGGGACATACGAGCAGTACTTC. The encoded protein is CASRRTGTGTYEQYF.

With respect to this clone: A read error may produce the germline difference seen at one junction end. The genes are TRBV5-6 and TRBJ2-2; D may be TRBD1 (6 bases). Germline CDR1 reads SGHDT; CDR2 reads YYEEEE. The CDR3 is 15 amino acids. The CDR3 region has the DNA TGTGCCAGCAGCCGCCGGGACACCGACACGGGGGAGCTGTTTTTT. This codes for CASSRRDTDTGELFF.

This chain connects TRBV28 to TRBJ2-5; D remains unclear. V was pared by 2 bases and J by 1 base, with 11 bases between. CDR1 MDHEN and CDR2 SYDVKM come from the germline V gene. The length of the CDR3 is 15 residues. This CDR3 reads CASSLPRATQETQYF. CDR3 DNA sequence: TGTGCCAGCAGTTTACCCCGAGCGACCCAAGAGACCCAGTACTTC.

This clone turned up a few times. This rearrangement joins TRBV4-2 to TRBJ1-4, with no clear D. The V gene lost 1 base and the J gene lost 0 bases, with 12 bases spanning the gap. The CDR3 runs 17 residues. CDR1 is LGHNA and CDR2 is YNFKEQ in the germline V gene. CDR3 coding DNA: TGTGCCAGCAGCCAAGGAAGGGCAAGCTCAACTAATGAAAAACTGTTTTTT. Residues: CASSQGRASSTNEKLFF.

A few counts support this clone. The CDR3 bases are TGTGCCAGCACCAGGACAGGGCTCAATCAGCCCCAGCATTTT. Translating it yields CASTRTGLNQPQHF. The chain has TRBV6-6 and TRBJ1-5; the match to TRBD1 covers 8 bases. CDR1 is MNHNY, CDR2 SVGAGI, per germline (reference sequence). CDR3 length: 14 residues. The V gene end was trimmed by 7 bases and the J gene end by 3 bases; junction bases not matched to a gene: 5.

This chain connects TRBV30 to TRBJ2-7; TRBD2 agrees at 7 bases. The CDR3 is 12 residues long. V lost 2 bases to trimming and J lost 7 bases; unmatched junction nucleotides: 5. Germline CDR1 and CDR2: GTSNPN and SVGIG (reference sequence). As DNA, the CDR3 is TGTGCCTGGAGTCGGGGGGTTGGGGAGCAGTACTTC. Amino acid sequence: CAWSRGVGEQYF.

The genes are TRBV10-3 and TRBJ1-1, with 11 bases lining up with TRBD1. The CDR3 is 14 residues long. Germline V gene lookup returns CDR1 ENHRY and CDR2 SYGVKD. With 5 bases clipped from V and 5 bases from J, the junction kept 4 bases outside the gene matches. For the CDR3, the DNA is TGTGCCATCAGTAAGGACAGGGGGCGGACTGAAGCTTTCTTT. It specifies CAISKDRGRTEAFF.

V gene TRBV10-3 combines with J gene TRBJ1-5, with D maybe TRBD1 (5 bases). The V end lost 3 bases, the J end lost 1 base, and 7 bases lay between the germline ends. Per germline, CDR1 ENHRY and CDR2 SYGVKD. This CDR3 comprises 14 residues. Here the CDR3 DNA reads TGTGCCATCAGTGATGGGACCAGCAATCAGCCCCAGCATTTT. Protein sequence: CAISDGTSNQPQHF.

In its sample, this clone was seen a few times. The V and J genes are TRBV4-1 and TRBJ1-2; D is ambiguous. This CDR3 contains 16 residues. Germline V gene sequence: CDR1 MGHRA, CDR2 YSYEKL. Deletions cut 0 bases from V and 4 bases from J, with 15 bases between. CDR3 protein: CASSQDLGTFGYGYTF. The CDR3 DNA is TGCGCCAGCAGCCAAGACTTAGGTACCTTCGGCTATGGCTACACCTTC.

The rearrangement links TRBV7-2 to TRBJ2-5; D unclear. CDR1 is SGHTA and CDR2 is FQGNSA in the germline V gene. Trimming took off 3 bases at V and 5 bases at J, with 7 bases between the two ends. CDR3 length: 12 amino acids. CDR3 DNA sequence: TGTGCCAGCAGCTTGTCGGAGGAGACCCAGTACTTC. Translating it yields CASSLSEETQYF.

The chain combines TRBV7-8 with TRBJ1-5; possibly TRBD1 for D (6 bases). The germline CDR1 and CDR2 sequences are SGHVS and FQNEAQ. Trimming removed 5 bases from V and 1 base from J, with 9 bases in between. The CDR3 covers 14 residues. The CDR3 region is CASSNRESNQPQHF. CDR3 DNA: TGTGCCAGCAGCAACAGGGAGAGCAATCAGCCCCAGCATTTT. The whole variable domain, remainder taken from reference TRBV7-8 and TRBJ1-5, is GAGVSQSPRYKVAKRGQDVALRCDPISGHVSLFWYQQALGQGPEFLTYFQNEAQLDKSGLPSDRFFAERPEGSVSTLKIQRTQQEDSAVYLCASSNRESNQPQHFGDGTRLSIL.

The genes are TRBV5-1 and TRBJ2-5; D may match TRBD1 or TRBD2 (6 bases each). CDR1 and CDR2 from the germline V gene are SGHRS and YFSETQ. This CDR3 has 14 residues. The V end lost 4 bases, the J end lost 2 bases, and 12 bases lay between the germline ends. CDR3 sequence (DNA): TGCGCCAGCAGCCCAAAGGGGGGACAAGAGACCCAGTACTTC. As protein: CASSPKGGQETQYF.

The V gene is TRBV5-1, the J gene TRBJ2-1; the match to TRBD2 covers 8 bases. CDR1 and CDR2 (germline): SGHRS, YFSETQ. J lost 8 bases, V lost 6 bases, and 13 bases had no gene match. The CDR3 has 15 amino acids. Here the CDR3 reads CASTGGAHAEDEQFF. CDR3 DNA sequence: TGCGCCAGCACCGGGGGGGCCCATGCGGAGGATGAGCAGTTCTTC. Full variable domain (rest looked up from reference TRBV5-1 and TRBJ2-1): KAGVTQTPRYLIKTRGQQVTLSCSPISGHRSVSWYQQTPGQGLQFLFEYFSETQRNKGNFPGRFSGRQFSNSRSEMNVSTLELGDSALYLCASTGGAHAEDEQFFGPGTRLTVL.

This clone appeared a single time. This chain connects TRBV5-1 to TRBJ2-5; no clear D gene. CDR3 length: 18 residues. V was trimmed by 1 base and J by 1 base, leaving 20 bases between them. Germline V gene lookup returns CDR1 SGHRS and CDR2 YFSETQ. The CDR3 sequence is CASSLYESRLGLQETQYF. The CDR3 DNA follows: TGCGCCAGCAGCTTGTATGAATCCCGGTTAGGGCTCCAAGAGACCCAGTACTTC.

The rearrangement uses TRBV9 and TRBJ2-1; D is tentatively TRBD1 or TRBD2 (6 bases each). The CDR3 sequence is 13 residues long. Germline V gene sequence: CDR1 SGDLS, CDR2 YYNGEE. V was shortened by 0 bases and J by 6 bases, with 7 bases between the two germline ends. CDR3 DNA sequence: TGTGCCAGCAGCGTAGCGGGGGCCAATGAGCAGTTCTTC. Translated, it gives CASSVAGANEQFF.

This sequence joins TRBV7-9 and TRBJ2-7; D gene uncertain. The CDR3 extends over 13 amino acids. The germline V gene has CDR1 SEHNR and CDR2 FQNEAQ (reference sequence). The V end was cut by 4 bases, the J end by 2 bases, with 9 bases between. The CDR3, as DNA: TGTGCCAGCAGCTCTCGGTGTCCCTACGAGCAGTACTTC. This gives the protein CASSSRCPYEQYF.

The J gene is TRBJ2-5, the V gene TRBV4-3, with a weak D call TRBD2 (5 bases). The CDR3 is made up of 16 amino acids. Per the germline V gene, CDR1 is LGHNA and CDR2 is YSLEER. V was pared by 4 bases and J by 5 bases, with 20 bases between. The CDR3 loop reads CASSLQVDDPGETQYF. Written as DNA, the CDR3 is TGCGCCAGCAGCCTCCAAGTCGACGATCCGGGGGAGACCCAGTACTTC.

This sequence joins TRBV7-3 and TRBJ2-2; a weak D match, TRBD2 (6 bases). The CDR3 runs 16 residues. In germline, CDR1 is SGHTA, CDR2 FQGTGA. V lost 1 base, J lost 2 bases, and 11 bases lay in between. In nucleotides, the CDR3 is TGTGCCAGCAGCTTAATGGGGGGAGGAAACACCGGGGAGCTGTTTTTT. This translates into CASSLMGGGNTGELFF.

The genes are TRBV19 and TRBJ1-1, with D uncertain. The CDR3 is 14 amino acids. V was clipped by 2 bases and J by 0 bases, with 7 bases between them. Germline lookup yields CDR1 LNHDA and CDR2 SQIVND (reference sequence). CDR3 nucleotide sequence: TGTGCCAGTAGTATAATAGGATTGAACACTGAAGCTTTCTTT. Its translation: CASSIIGLNTEAFF.

This rearrangement joins TRBV6-5 to TRBJ2-7; the D is unclear. Germline loops: CDR1 MNHEY, CDR2 SVGAGI. V lost 3 bases, J lost 4 bases, and 7 bases lay in between. This CDR3 contains 12 residues. This CDR3 reads CASSYVRYEQYF. The CDR3 nucleotides read TGTGCCAGCAGTTATGTCAGGTACGAGCAGTACTTC.

J is TRBJ2-5 and V is TRBV19; 13 bases agree with TRBD2. This CDR3 is built from 18 residues. From germline, CDR1 is LNHDA and CDR2 SQIVND (reference sequence). V was clipped by 3 bases and J by 4 bases; unmatched bases: 11. In DNA form, the CDR3 reads TGTGCCAGTAGTATTACCCATCGGACTAGCGGGAGACGAGAGACCCAGTACTTC. Translation gives CASSITHRTSGRRETQYF.

The chain couples TRBV12-2 to TRBJ1-1; the table's TRBD1 call for D was not verified on the DNA. TRBV12-2 corresponds to a pseudogene. The CDR3 covers 17 residues. CDR3 DNA: TGTGCAAGTCGCTTAGCCGAGAACAGGGGAATGAACACTGAAGCTTTCTTT. Its translation is CASRLAENRGMNTEAFF.